This T cell receptor (beta chain) comes out of a study of long-term antiretroviral therapy in people with HIV. Study-wide findings and caveats: Repertoire dominance by clones expanded before ART was seen at all time points. Information pertaining to ART adherence, viral resistance or therapeutic modifications was not obtained. Post-treatment diversity went higher with ART but stayed below transplant donor controls. Blood draws took place between about 2004 and 2018 and possibly involved older ART regimens.

Samples were assayed with immunoSEQ v3.0 at survey level. Using immunoSEQ multiplex PCR, the repertoire was profiled, and TCRdb retains in-frame clones only, with some absent. Of some 15,000 clones in the sample, 78% were seen once. Concerning this clone: No antigen is known for it.

Sequencing used unsorted PBMCs, obtained approximately 3.2 years after starting antiretroviral therapy. The receptor comes from a woman aged 40 to 50 with HIV.

The CDR3 nucleotides are TGTGCCAGCAGCGACGGTGGGGCCACAGATACGCAGTATTTT. It specifies CASSDGGATDTQYF. V and J are TRBV6-1 and TRBJ2-3, with a tentative D call TRBD1 (5 bases). V was trimmed by 6 bases and J by 2 bases, leaving 12 bases between them. The germline V gene has CDR1 MNHNS and CDR2 SASEGT. The CDR3 contains 14 residues.